Only a few counts were recorded for the clone carrying this T cell receptor (beta chain). Its specificity is unknown. The time point is: week 5, during vaccination. In every dose of vaccine, 300 ug of mutant IDH1 20-mer peptide was given alongside topical imiquimod. TCRdb's table, derived via immunoSEQ multiplex PCR, lists solely in-frame clones and lacks some. In the table there are about 38,000 clones, 70% to 80% of which are singletons. V lost 0 bases and J lost 2, with 9 bases in between. Germline CDR1 SGHRS, CDR2 YFSETQ. CDR3 length: 15 amino acids. The record originates from a study of a mutant IDH1 vaccine in newly diagnosed glioma. Study details: The patients received vaccinations eight times, in weeks 1, 3, 5, 7, 11, 15, 19 and 23. The study started vaccination 4-6 weeks after radiotherapy alone, or with temozolomide cycles. Overall study results and limits: Patients showed vaccine-induced immune responses at a rate of approximately 93%.

V is TRBV5-1 and J is TRBJ2-1, with D maybe TRBD2 (5 bases). The material sequenced was PBMCs, taken from a glioma patient whose treatment included an IDH1 peptide vaccine. The TCR sequence derives from a man between 40 and 49 years old with glioma. CDR3 sequence reads: CASSLGGMTYNEQFF. The CDR3 nucleotides read TGCGCCAGCAGCTTGGGAGGGATGACCTACAATGAGCAGTTCTTC.